The rows below give T cell receptor beta chains drawn from one sample of a study of T-cell memory formation after mild COVID-19. TCRdb called the 5' RACE reads again in MiXCR, with one record for every CDR3 protein. The sample carries under 250,000 distinct CDR3 sequences, over 9.5% recorded once. Source material: PBMCs or a T cell subset sorted from them (not recorded which). Receptor source: a man between 18 and 35 years old who had mild COVID-19 (a few samples of this study predate the infection). Cell type and time point are not known. CDR3s include the opening cysteine and the closing phenylalanine or tryptophan. The D gene is left open where the match is weak. The listing skips clone size in some rows; elsewhere it reads once, few, many or a size class.

-,TRBV6-5,-,TRBJ1-2,TGTGCCAGCAGTTACTCCGGCAGGGCCTACACCTTC,CASSYSGRAYTF
few,TRBV28,-,TRBJ1-1,TGTGCGACGGGTGTTTGGAACACTGAAGCTTTCTTT,CATGVWNTEAFF
few,TRBV7-2,-,TRBJ2-3,TGTGCCAGCAGCTATTTTCGGGATACGCAGTATTTT,CASSYFRDTQYF
few,TRBV25-1,TRBD2,TRBJ2-3,TGTGCCAGCAGTGACCAGACTAGCGGGGGCCCCTTTGCGGGCACAGATACGCAGTATTTT,CASSDQTSGGPFAGTDTQYF
few,TRBV19,-,TRBJ2-7,TGTGCCAGTAGCTCCCTGGGCGTACAGTACTTC,CASSSLGVQYF
many,TRBV5-1,-,TRBJ2-3,TGCGCCAGCAGCCCCCTCTTCCAAGATACGCAGTATTTT,CASSPLFQDTQYF
-,TRBV5-1,-,TRBJ2-3,TGCGCCAGCAGCTGGAGGGGGGAAACTAGCACAGATACGCAGTATTTT,CASSWRGETSTDTQYF
few,TRBV5-1,TRBD1,TRBJ2-3,TGCGCCAGCAGCCAAAACAGGGGGGTAGGCACAGATACGCAGTATTTT,CASSQNRGVGTDTQYF
few,TRBV27,-,TRBJ1-5,TGTGCCAGCAGTTTCACAGGAGCTCAGCCCCAGCATTTT,CASSFTGAQPQHF
few,TRBV5-4,TRBD1,TRBJ1-6,TGTGCCAGCAGCTTCGTGGGGCAGGGGGACTCACCCCTCCACTTT,CASSFVGQGDSPLHF
many,TRBV4-2,-,TRBJ2-2,TGTGCCAGCAACACGAGGCCGGGGGACCCCGGGGAGCTGTTTTTT,CASNTRPGDPGELFF
few,TRBV2,-,TRBJ2-1,TGTGCCAGCAGTGTACGCCCGGGGAGCTCCTACAATGAGCAGTTCTTC,CASSVRPGSSYNEQFF
-,TRBV7-2,-,TRBJ2-5,TGTGCCAGCAGCTCCTCCCAAGTCCAAGAGACCCAGTACTTC,CASSSSQVQETQYF
-,TRBV5-1,TRBD1,TRBJ2-1,TGCGCCAGCAGCCTGGGACTCCGGGACAGGGGTGAAGATGAGCAGTTCTTC,CASSLGLRDRGEDEQFF
once,TRBV6-5,-,TRBJ2-7,TGTGCCAGCCGGGGGACATACTCCTACGAGCAGTACTTC,CASRGTYSYEQYF
few,TRBV3-1,-,TRBJ1-1,TGTGCCAGCAGCCAAGTCGGGGCGAACACTGAAGCTTTCTTT,CASSQVGANTEAFF
few,TRBV5-1,-,TRBJ1-6,TGCGCCAGCAGGCAGGAGACCAATTCACCCCTCCACTTT,CASRQETNSPLHF
few,TRBV11-2,-,TRBJ2-2,TGTGCCAGCAGCTTAACAGGGCTTGCCGGGGAGCTGTTTTTT,CASSLTGLAGELFF
few,TRBV9,-,TRBJ1-2,TGTGCCAGCAGCGTATTCCGGGGCTCGGGAGGCTACACCTTC,CASSVFRGSGGYTF
-,TRBV7-3,-,TRBJ2-3,TGTGCCAGCAGCTTCGATTCGGCAGATACGCAGTATTTT,CASSFDSADTQYF
-,TRBV5-1,TRBD1,TRBJ2-7,TGCGCCAGCAGCTTGTCCGCAGGGGGCTCCTACGAGCAGTACTTC,CASSLSAGGSYEQYF
-,TRBV7-9,TRBD1,TRBJ1-2,TGTGCCAGCAGCTCCACCCAGGGGGCTGGTGGCAACACCTTC,CASSSTQGAGGNTF
-,TRBV19,-,TRBJ2-3,TGTGCCAGTAGCGGTCTAGCGATGGATACGCAGTATTTT,CASSGLAMDTQYF
many,TRBV20-1,-,TRBJ2-2,TGCAGTGCTAGAGTTATAAACACCGGGGAGCTGTTTTTT,CSARVINTGELFF
-,TRBV20-1,-,TRBJ1-5,TGCAGTGCTAGACTCCCCGACAGCCGCAATCAGCCCCAGCATTTT,CSARLPDSRNQPQHF
-,TRBV15,TRBD2,TRBJ2-1,TGTGCCACCAGCAGAGATAGCGGGGGAAGGAATGAGCAGTTCTTC,CATSRDSGGRNEQFF
few,TRBV21-1,-,TRBJ1-1,TGTGCCAGCAGCAAGGAGGATCCCCTGATTCGAAACACTGAAGCTTTCTTT,CASSKEDPLIRNTEAFF
-,TRBV2,-,TRBJ2-7,TGTGCCAGCAGTTCCGGGACCAACTACGAGCAGTACTTC,CASSSGTNYEQYF
few,TRBV4-3,TRBD1,TRBJ1-4,TGCGCCAGCAGCCACGCCGGGACAGCGAATGAAAAACTGTTTTTT,CASSHAGTANEKLFF
many,TRBV7-2,TRBD1,TRBJ2-1,TGTGCCAGCAGCTTAGCGATGGCAGGGGGCTACAATGAGCAGTTCTTC,CASSLAMAGGYNEQFF
-,TRBV6-2/TRBV6-3,-,TRBJ2-2,TGTGCCAGCAGCCGACAGTATAGCCCCGGGGAGCTGTTTTTT,CASSRQYSPGELFF
few,TRBV5-1,TRBD1,TRBJ1-1,TGCGCCAGCAGCCAGGGACAGGGATCTATGAACACTGAAGCTTTCTTT,CASSQGQGSMNTEAFF
few,TRBV3-1,-,TRBJ1-6,TGTGCCAGCAGCCGGACAGACTATAATTCACCCCTCCACTTT,CASSRTDYNSPLHF
-,TRBV11-2,-,TRBJ2-1,TGTGCCAGCAGGTTAGGGGGGCAGGTGGAGGGCCACAATGAGCAGTTCTTC,CASRLGGQVEGHNEQFF
many,TRBV7-2,-,TRBJ2-4,TGTGCCAGCAGCTCGTACTTGCTAGCCAAAAACATTCAGTACTTC,CASSSYLLAKNIQYF
-,TRBV7-9,-,TRBJ1-2,TGTGCCAGCAGCTTAGATCGGGGAAATGGCTACACCTTC,CASSLDRGNGYTF
few,TRBV18,-,TRBJ1-2,TGTGCCAGCTCACCACCTGCCGTCAGAAACTATGGCTACACCTTC,CASSPPAVRNYGYTF
-,TRBV7-2,-,TRBJ2-1,TGTGCCAGCAGCTTAGCCGGGTATTACAATGAGCAGTTCTTC,CASSLAGYYNEQFF
-,TRBV7-2,-,TRBJ2-7,TGTGCCAGCAGTCGCGTAGGGGCTTACGAGCAGTACTTC,CASSRVGAYEQYF
many,TRBV12-3/TRBV12-4,TRBD1,TRBJ2-1,TGTGCCAGCAGTTTCCGGGACAGGGTTGGAAATGAGCAGTTCTTC,CASSFRDRVGNEQFF
-,TRBV5-6,-,TRBJ1-6,TGTGCCAGCAGAGCCGGGACGGACTCTTCACCCCTCCACTTT,CASRAGTDSSPLHF